The 19 T cell receptor beta chains given below trace back to one sample, sequenced in a study of identical twins. TCRdb redid the calling of the 5' RACE reads with MiXCR, one entry per CDR3 protein. The sample records around 1.7 million distinct CDR3 sequences, around 29% being singletons. The specimen sequenced was cord blood. These receptors came from a newborn girl in good health.

This clonotype was detected ten times or more. This chain joins TRBV5-1 and TRBJ2-3; D gene uncertain. The length of the CDR3 is 16 residues. Germline-derived CDR1 and CDR2 are SGHRS and YFSETQ. Between the trimmed V and J ends, which lost 2 bases and 2 bases, there was a span of 15 bases. The CDR3 DNA reads TGCGCCAGCAGCTTTGACTTAGACTTTTACACAGATACGCAGTATTTT. This translates into CASSFDLDFYTDTQYF.

This clonotype was seen only a few times. The chain recombines TRBV20-1 with TRBJ1-5, with a tentative D call TRBD1 (6 bases). The germline gives CDR1 DFQATT, CDR2 SNEGSKA (reference sequence). The CDR3 runs to 14 residues. The V gene lost 3 bases and the J gene lost 1 base, with 10 bases spanning the gap. CDR3 residues: CSASRQASNQPQHF. CDR3 coding DNA: TGCAGTGCTAGCCGACAGGCCAGCAATCAGCCCCAGCATTTT.

CDR3 region: CSVLAGGGTDTQYF. The CDR3 coding sequence is TGCAGCGTCCTAGCGGGAGGCGGGACAGATACGCAGTATTTT. The J gene is TRBJ2-3, the V gene TRBV29-1; TRBD2 matches 11 bases. V trimming: 6 bases; J trimming: 3 bases; junction bases outside the gene matches: 5. This CDR3 contains 14 residues. Germline CDR1 and CDR2: SQVTM and ANQGSEA.

This clonotype has more than one count but fewer than ten. This chain connects TRBV12-3 or TRBV12-4 to TRBJ1-2, with D hard to call. V lost 4 bases and J 2 bases, leaving 8 bases between the germline ends. The length of the CDR3 is 13 residues. This CDR3 is CASSSWENYGYTF. The CDR3 coding sequence is TGTGCCAGCAGTTCCTGGGAGAACTATGGCTACACCTTC.

Concerning this clonotype itself: Being one base from a much bigger clone, this may be a read error. The V call is TRBV10-3, the J call TRBJ2-5; 8 bases are a match to TRBD2. The CDR3 sequence is 16 residues long. The germline V gene has CDR1 ENHRY and CDR2 SYGVKD. V lost 0 bases, J lost 11 bases, and 14 bases stayed unmatched. DNA for the CDR3: TGTGCCATCAGTGAGTCTGTACTAGCGGTTAACAATGAGCAGTACTTC. This codes for CAISESVLAVNNEQYF.

There are a few counts of this clonotype. The chain carries TRBV29-1 and TRBJ2-5, with TRBD1 matching 9 bases. The CDR3 is 13 residues long. The V gene end was trimmed by 7 bases and the J gene end by 4 bases; junction bases not matched to a gene: 7. Germline CDR1 and CDR2: SQVTM and ANQGSEA. CDR3 nucleotide sequence: TGCAGCGGTAGCCACAGGGGGCTAGAGACCCAGTACTTC. It yields the protein CSGSHRGLETQYF.

This clonotype has more than one count but fewer than ten. The V call is TRBV20-1, the J call TRBJ2-5; 8 nucleotides line up with TRBD2. Trimming at V came to 2 bases and at J to 10 bases, leaving 18 bases not matched to a gene. Germline V CDR1 and CDR2: DFQATT, SNEGSKA (reference sequence). The CDR3 extends over 16 amino acids. This chain's CDR3 is CSARLGLAPGIGIQYF. As DNA, the CDR3 is TGCAGTGCTAGATTAGGACTAGCCCCGGGGATTGGGATCCAGTACTTC.

This clonotype appeared a single time. This chain joins TRBV18 and TRBJ2-1; 8 bases fit TRBD2. V shed 0 bases, J shed 7 bases, and the junction held 11 bases outside the gene matches. The V gene's germline CDR1 is KGHSH and CDR2 LQKENI. The CDR3 length is 17 residues. CDR3 protein: CASSPPTGTRVSNEQFF. CDR3 nucleotides: TGTGCCAGCTCACCACCAACCGGGACTAGAGTGTCTAATGAGCAGTTCTTC.

The chain joins TRBV10-2 to TRBJ1-1; D is unresolved. V was pared by 8 bases and J by 5 bases, with 6 bases between. The CDR3 runs to 10 residues. Germline loops: CDR1 WSHSY, CDR2 SAAADI. Here the CDR3 reads CASHTTEAFF. The CDR3 bases are TGCGCCAGCCACACGACTGAAGCTTTCTTT.

This clonotype was observed many times. This chain joins TRBV5-1 and TRBJ2-7, with 10 bases lining up with TRBD2. From germline, CDR1 is SGHRS and CDR2 YFSETQ. The CDR3 sequence is 15 residues long. V shed 1 base and J 0 bases; nucleotides not matched to a gene: 1. CDR3 amino acids: CASSLTSGISYEQYF. The DNA of the CDR3 is TGCGCCAGCAGCTTGACTAGCGGGATCTCCTACGAGCAGTACTTC.

V usage is TRBV20-1 and J usage is TRBJ2-1; TRBD1 matches 9 bases. Per the germline V gene, CDR1 is DFQATT and CDR2 is SNEGSKA (reference sequence). V shed 6 bases, J shed 3 bases, and the junction held 3 bases outside the gene matches. This CDR3 region has 13 residues. CDR3 nucleotides: TGCAGTGCCGCGGGACAGGGCTACAATGAGCAGTTCTTC. Translation gives CSAAGQGYNEQFF.

The rearrangement joins TRBV3-1 to TRBJ2-1, with 9 bases identical to TRBD2. This CDR3 has 16 amino acids. Looked up from germline, CDR1 is LGHDT and CDR2 is YNNKEL (reference sequence). Losses at the gene ends were 0 bases for V and 6 bases for J; bases not matched to a gene: 6. The CDR3 protein is CASSQERLAGPNEQFF. In DNA, the CDR3 is TGTGCCAGCAGCCAAGAACGGCTAGCGGGACCCAATGAGCAGTTCTTC.

This clonotype was seen more than once but under ten times. This chain joins TRBV12-3 or TRBV12-4 and TRBJ2-7, with TRBD2 matching 7 bases. The trim removed 6 bases at V and 6 bases at J, leaving 5 bases unmatched. The CDR3 length is 12 residues. The CDR3 sequence: CASRQTSSEQYF. CDR3 coding DNA: TGTGCCAGCAGGCAGACTAGCTCCGAGCAGTACTTC.

Details on this clonotype: At one boundary the junction diverges from the germline segment, which might be a read error. The chain uses TRBV20-1 and TRBJ2-3; 9 nucleotides align to TRBD2. The CDR3 has 13 amino acids. CDR1 is DFQATT, CDR2 SNEGSKA, per germline (reference sequence). The CDR3 region is CSAPGLATDTRYF. CDR3 bases: TGCAGTGCTCCGGGACTAGCTACAGATACGCGGTATTTT.

This clonotype was seen a handful of times. The V and J genes are TRBV6-5 and TRBJ1-2; no clear D gene. The CDR3 sequence is 13 residues long. Trimming stripped 5 bases from V and 4 bases from J, with 11 bases between. Germline V gene data show CDR1 as MNHEY and CDR2 as SVGAGI. The CDR3 reads CASSGASSYGYTF. The CDR3 nucleotides read TGTGCCAGCAGTGGAGCTTCTAGCTATGGCTACACCTTC.

This clonotype was seen a handful of times. The V call is TRBV21-1, the J call TRBJ1-5. TRBV21-1 is tagged as a pseudogene. The CDR3 loop spans 12 amino acids. CDR3: CASSKSNQPQHF. DNA of the CDR3: TGTGCCAGCAGCAAAAGCAATCAGCCCCAGCATTTT.

The V and J genes are TRBV4-2 and TRBJ1-6, with D possibly TRBD1 on 6 matching bases. The CDR3 contains 14 residues. Trimming left V 0 bases short and J 12 bases short, with 12 bases between. Germline V lookup: CDR1 LGHNA, CDR2 YNFKEQ. CDR3 loop: CASSQDWGQGPLHF. The CDR3 DNA reads as TGTGCCAGCAGCCAAGATTGGGGGCAGGGACCCCTCCACTTT.

This chain connects TRBV27 to TRBJ1-4, with D perhaps matching TRBD1 (5 bases). Trimming took 3 bases from V and 8 from J, leaving 13 bases between them. The CDR3 runs to 14 residues. Germline V gives CDR1 MNHEY, CDR2 SMNVEV (reference sequence). DNA for the CDR3: TGTGCCAGCAGTTTTCAGGGTCACGGAGAAAAACTGTTTTTT. It encodes CASSFQGHGEKLFF.

This clonotype has more than one count but fewer than ten. Its ends do not fully match the called genes, so a read error is possible. This sequence joins TRBV6-5 and TRBJ2-1; TRBD2 matches 7 bases. The CDR3 has 15 amino acids. Germline V gene lookup returns CDR1 MNHEY and CDR2 SVGAGI. CDR3 in amino acids: CASSSGGGSYNEPFF. For the CDR3, the DNA is TGTGCCAGCAGTTCGGGAGGAGGGTCCTACAATGAGCCGTTCTTC.